What follows are 5 T cell receptor beta chains derived from one specimen sequenced in a study of shared clonotypes between healthy human individuals. The assay was immunoSEQ multiplex PCR, and TCRdb's table has in-frame clones only and misses some. The sample carries around 2.5 million clones, 93% recorded once. Sequenced sample: naive CD4+ T cells from PBMCs. The subset was: CD45RA+ positively selected. All receptors derive from a young man in good health. Some clones in this sample may be carry-over from other donors' samples.

Comment on this clone: The identical CDR3 is also encoded by other nucleotide sequences in the sample. The rearrangement joins TRBV5-1 to TRBJ1-3, with 8 bases aligning to TRBD1. The CDR3 has 14 residues. Germline V gives CDR1 SGHRS, CDR2 YFSETQ. After removal of 4 bases from V and 6 bases from J, the junction contained 6 bases not matched to a gene. The CDR3 reads CASSTGQGENTIYF. As DNA, the CDR3 is TGCGCCAGCAGCACCGGACAGGGTGAAAACACCATATATTTT.

The genes are TRBV5-1 and TRBJ1-1; the D gene is possibly TRBD1 (6 bases). The germline gives CDR1 SGHRS, CDR2 YFSETQ. CDR3 size: 16 residues. The germline V and J ends were trimmed by 2 bases and 2 bases, with 16 bases remaining between them. The CDR3 sequence: CASSLTTGNLNTEAFF. Here the CDR3 DNA reads TGCGCCAGCAGCTTAACGACAGGCAACCTCAACACTGAAGCTTTCTTT.

The chain uses TRBV2 and TRBJ2-7, with TRBD2 identical over 14 bases. Germline CDR1 reads SNHLY; CDR2 reads FYNNEI. The CDR3 totals 15 residues. Germline trimming cut 6 bases from V and 4 bases from J; bases unmatched to any gene: 5. CDR3 nucleotide sequence: TGTGCCAGCAGCGAGACTAGCGGGAGGGTATACGAGCAGTACTTC. This sequence encodes CASSETSGRVYEQYF.

V is TRBV23-1 and J is TRBJ2-7; 7 bases are shared with TRBD2. TRBV23-1 carries the ORF label, with uncertain function. Trimming at V came to 4 bases and at J to 6 bases, leaving 15 bases not matched to a gene. This CDR3 is 16 amino acids long. The CDR3 DNA sequence: TGCGCCAGCAGTCGTCCCCGGGGGGTAATCTCCCCCGAGCAGTACTTC. Protein sequence: CASSRPRGVISPEQYF.

This sequence joins TRBV6-5 and TRBJ2-5, with D perhaps TRBD1 (5 bases). Deletions cut 7 bases from V and 7 bases from J, with 13 bases between. Germline V gene data show CDR1 as MNHEY and CDR2 as SVGAGI. The CDR3 contains 12 residues. The CDR3 region has the DNA TGTGCCAGCACCCCCGACCAGGGGACCCAGTACTTC. Encoded protein: CASTPDQGTQYF.